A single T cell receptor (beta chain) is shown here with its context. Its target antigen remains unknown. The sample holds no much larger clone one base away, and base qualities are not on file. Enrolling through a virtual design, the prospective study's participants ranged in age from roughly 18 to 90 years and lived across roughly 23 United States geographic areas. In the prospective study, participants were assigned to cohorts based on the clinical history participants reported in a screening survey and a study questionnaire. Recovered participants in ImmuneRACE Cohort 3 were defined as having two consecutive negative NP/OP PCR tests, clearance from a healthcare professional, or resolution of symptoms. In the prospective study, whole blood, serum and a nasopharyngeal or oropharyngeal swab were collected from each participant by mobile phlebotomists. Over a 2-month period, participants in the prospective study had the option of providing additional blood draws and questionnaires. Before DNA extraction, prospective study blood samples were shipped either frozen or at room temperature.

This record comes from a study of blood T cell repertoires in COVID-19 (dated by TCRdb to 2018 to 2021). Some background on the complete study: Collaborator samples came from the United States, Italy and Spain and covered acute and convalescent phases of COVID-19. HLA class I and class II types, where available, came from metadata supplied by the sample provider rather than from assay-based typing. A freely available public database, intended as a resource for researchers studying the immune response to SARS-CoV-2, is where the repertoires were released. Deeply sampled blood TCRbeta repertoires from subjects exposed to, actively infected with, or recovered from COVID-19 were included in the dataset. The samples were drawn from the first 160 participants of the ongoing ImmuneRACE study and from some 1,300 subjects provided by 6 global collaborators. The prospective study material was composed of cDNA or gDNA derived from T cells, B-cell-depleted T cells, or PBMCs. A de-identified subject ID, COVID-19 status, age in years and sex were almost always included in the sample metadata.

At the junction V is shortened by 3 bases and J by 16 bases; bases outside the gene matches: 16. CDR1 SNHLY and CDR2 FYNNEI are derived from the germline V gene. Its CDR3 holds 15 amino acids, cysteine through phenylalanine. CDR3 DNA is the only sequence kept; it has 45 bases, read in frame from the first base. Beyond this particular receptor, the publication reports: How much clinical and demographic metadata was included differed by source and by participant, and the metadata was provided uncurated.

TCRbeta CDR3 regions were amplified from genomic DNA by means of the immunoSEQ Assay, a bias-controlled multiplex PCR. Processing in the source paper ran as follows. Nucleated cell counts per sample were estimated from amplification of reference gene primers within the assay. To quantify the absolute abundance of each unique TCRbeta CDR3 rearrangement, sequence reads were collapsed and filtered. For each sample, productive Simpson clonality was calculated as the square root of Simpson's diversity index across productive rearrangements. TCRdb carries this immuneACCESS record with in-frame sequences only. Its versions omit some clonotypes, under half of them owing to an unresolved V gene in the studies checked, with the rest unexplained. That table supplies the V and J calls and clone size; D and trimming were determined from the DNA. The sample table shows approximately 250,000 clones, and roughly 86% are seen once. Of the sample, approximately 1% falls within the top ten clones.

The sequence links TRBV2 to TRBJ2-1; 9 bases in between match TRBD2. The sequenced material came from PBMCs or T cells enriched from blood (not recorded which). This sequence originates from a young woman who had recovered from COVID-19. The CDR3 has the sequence CASSDVSGLAMTSFF. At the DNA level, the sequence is TGTGCCAGCAGTGACGTATCCGGACTAGCGATGACCTCATTCTTC.